The following is a T cell receptor (beta chain) sequence with its context. What it recognizes is unknown. Treatment specified: roughly nine-day PBMC culture with coronavirus spike peptide pools or control peptides (ViraFEST assay). Researchers used the Oncomine TCR Beta short-read assay to sequence DNA from cultured CD4+ T cells. TCRdb analysed the PCR reads with MiXCR anew, one entry per CDR3 protein. Counted here are tens of thousands of distinct CDR3 sequences, about 64% occurring once; the ten biggest clones make up under 6.5%. CDR3 length: 14 amino acids. From germline, CDR1 is MNHEY and CDR2 SMNVEV (reference sequence). Trimming cost V 4 bases and J 6 bases, with 13 bases left between them. This record belongs to a study of vaccination and CD4 T cells after COVID-19.

Sequencing was performed on CD4+ T cells from blood, cultured in vitro. The chain links TRBV27 to TRBJ1-5; a weak D match, TRBD1 (5 bases). This TCR was sampled from a human donor who had recovered from COVID-19. CDR3 sequence (DNA): TGTGCCAGCAGTTCAGGGTTTGTAAGTCAGCCCCAGCATTTT. Its protein is CASSSGFVSQPQHF.